This T cell receptor (beta chain) was documented in a study of OX40 agonist ivuxolimab in advanced cancers. Points from the study as a whole: Averaging showed that CD8+ T cells had more expanded clones than CD4+ did.

In the case of this clone: Its antigen is currently unknown.

Trimming removed 0 bases from V and 3 bases from J, with 9 bases in between. Germline V gene data show CDR1 as SGHRS and CDR2 as YFSETQ. CDR3 size: 15 residues. Some clones are missing from TCRdb's copy, which holds only in-frame ones; the method was immunoSEQ multiplex PCR. The table lists roughly 25,000 clones, 80% to 90% of them singletons. Patients who had autoimmune disease history or got systemic immunosuppression were left out. The V gene is TRBV5-1, the J gene TRBJ1-4; a weak D match, TRBD1 (5 bases). The sample was CD4+ or CD8+ T cells sorted from blood, taken in a trial of the OX40 agonist ivuxolimab. The sequence was obtained from an adult with an advanced solid tumor such as melanoma, head and neck, liver or kidney cancer. Here the CDR3 DNA reads TGCGCCAGCAGCTTGGGGGGGACGTCTAATGAAAAACTGTTTTTT. It encodes CASSLGGTSNEKLFF.